The 28 T cell receptor beta chains below all came from one sample that was sequenced in a study of blood T cell repertoires in COVID-19. Here immunoSEQ multiplex PCR was the method, and the copy in TCRdb shows in-frame clones only, minus some. Altogether roughly 250,000 clones are present, around 82% being singletons, with the ten largest covering 15% to 19%. The specimen sequenced was peripheral blood. These receptors were taken from a person aged 65 to 85 with COVID-19, enrolled during active disease.

The chain combines TRBV7-6 with TRBJ2-5, with D maybe TRBD2 (6 bases). CDR3 length: 15 residues. V lost 2 bases and J 5 bases, leaving 15 bases between the germline ends. Germline-derived CDR1 and CDR2 are SGHVS and FNYEAQ. CDR3 sequence: CASSLYLSGRETQYF. CDR3 DNA: TGTGCCAGCAGCTTATATCTATCGGGGAGGGAGACCCAGTACTTC.

The chain combines TRBV6-1 with TRBJ1-4, with TRBD1 matching over 9 bases. V shed 3 bases and J 10 bases; nucleotides not matched to a gene: 9. The CDR3 length is 15 residues. Per germline, CDR1 MNHNS and CDR2 SASEGT. The CDR3 DNA reads as TGTGCCAGCAGTGACGGGACAGGGCAAAGGTCAAAACTGTTTTTT. Protein sequence: CASSDGTGQRSKLFF.

This chain links TRBV18 with TRBJ1-5; TRBD1 is a possible D gene (6 bases). From germline, CDR1 is KGHSH and CDR2 LQKENI. CDR3 size: 15 residues. Trimming removed 2 bases from V and 6 bases from J, with 14 bases in between. The CDR3 coding sequence is TGTGCCAGCTCACCAACACAGGGTGGGTCTCAGCCCCAGCATTTT. Its protein product is CASSPTQGGSQPQHF.

The rearrangement uses TRBV3-1 (or the pseudogene TRBV3-2) and TRBJ2-5, with TRBD2 identical over 8 bases. From germline, CDR1 is LGHDT and CDR2 YNNKEL (reference sequence). The CDR3 loop spans 15 amino acids. V gave up 3 bases and J gave up 5 bases; unmatched junction bases: 8. As DNA, the CDR3 is TGTGCCAGCAGCCAGATCCGGGGGGGAGGTGAGACCCAGTACTTC. Translating it yields CASSQIRGGGETQYF.

The CDR3 sequence: CASSDRARGYTF. DNA of the CDR3: TGTGCCAGCAGTGACAGGGCTCGAGGCTACACCTTC. The V and J genes are TRBV2 and TRBJ1-2; maybe TRBD1 (5 bases). V dropped 3 bases and J dropped 8 bases, with 10 bases sitting between them. The CDR3 spans 12 residues. CDR1 is SNHLY and CDR2 is FYNNEI in the germline V gene.

This sequence joins TRBV28 and TRBJ1-1; D call uncertain. This CDR3 has 13 residues. Germline V lookup: CDR1 MDHEN, CDR2 SYDVKM. V lost 7 bases and J 10 bases, leaving 19 bases between the germline ends. CDR3 amino acids: CASMPPNMEGAFF. DNA of the CDR3: TGTGCCAGCATGCCCCCCAACATGGAGGGAGCTTTCTTT.

This chain uses TRBV6-5 with TRBJ1-1, with a tentative D call TRBD1 (6 bases). Germline V CDR1 and CDR2: MNHEY, SVGAGI. Trimming stripped 6 bases from V and 0 bases from J, with 14 bases between. The CDR3 runs 15 residues. The CDR3 loop reads CASRGGPPLNTEAFF. The CDR3 DNA sequence: TGTGCCAGCAGGGGGGGGCCGCCGCTGAACACTGAAGCTTTCTTT.

CDR3 bases: TGTGCCAGCAGGTACCGCCCGATGGGGAGTGGCTACACCTTC. It is translated as CASRYRPMGSGYTF. V and J are TRBV5-6 and TRBJ1-2; D gene ambiguous. The CDR3 loop spans 14 amino acids. The germline CDR1 and CDR2 sequences are SGHDT and YYEEEE. The germline V and J ends were trimmed by 5 bases and 7 bases, with 18 bases remaining between them.

This chain joins TRBV12-5 and TRBJ2-2; no reliable D call. The V end lost 6 bases, the J end lost 0 bases, and 2 bases lay between the germline ends. The length of the CDR3 is 12 residues. CDR1 is LGHNT and CDR2 is FRNRAP in the germline V gene. CDR3 residues: CASGSNTGELFF. Here the CDR3 DNA reads TGTGCTAGTGGCTCGAACACCGGGGAGCTGTTTTTT.

The V and J genes are TRBV7-9 and TRBJ2-7; 10 nucleotides agree with TRBD2. V was clipped by 5 bases and J by 3 bases; unmatched bases: 10. The germline V gene encodes CDR1 SEHNR and CDR2 FQNEAQ (reference sequence). The CDR3 is 16 residues long. The CDR3 loop reads CASSPRGLAGGYEQYF. Written as DNA, the CDR3 is TGTGCCAGCAGCCCCCGAGGGTTAGCGGGAGGCTACGAGCAGTACTTC.

This clone was counted only a few times. This sequence joins TRBV7-9 and TRBJ1-6, with 9 nucleotides matching TRBD1. The CDR3 consists of 15 residues. Trimming at V came to 5 bases and at J to 8 bases, leaving 7 bases not matched to a gene. CDR1 and CDR2 from the germline V gene are SEHNR and FQNEAQ (reference sequence). CDR3 loop: CASSRRQGVDSPLHF. In DNA, the CDR3 is TGTGCCAGCAGCCGTAGACAGGGGGTGGATTCACCCCTCCACTTT.

The chain links TRBV29-1 to TRBJ2-1; 11 positions agree with TRBD2. This CDR3 comprises 15 residues. The V and J ends lost 6 bases and 6 bases, in that order; junction bases with no gene match: 10. In germline, CDR1 is SQVTM, CDR2 ANQGSEA. The DNA of the CDR3 is TGCAGCGTCCCTGAGGGACTAGCGGAAATCAATGAGCAGTTCTTC. It yields the protein CSVPEGLAEINEQFF.

The chain employs TRBV18 and TRBJ2-7, with D possibly TRBD2 on 6 matching bases. Germline CDR1 KGHSH, CDR2 LQKENI. Trimming removed 2 bases at V and 3 bases at J, with 11 bases between. CDR3 length: 14 amino acids. CDR3 in DNA: TGTGCCAGCTCACCATCCCCCGGGGGCTACGAGCAGTACTTC. Protein: CASSPSPGGYEQYF.

The chain links TRBV29-1 to TRBJ1-2; possibly TRBD1 for D (6 bases). Looked up from germline, CDR1 is SQVTM and CDR2 is ANQGSEA. The CDR3 consists of 14 residues. Trimming took off 0 bases at V and 0 bases at J, with 8 bases between the two ends. In nucleotides, the CDR3 is TGCAGCGTTGAAGAATGGGACACTAACTATGGCTACACCTTC. It specifies CSVEEWDTNYGYTF.

This clone showed up just a few times. The chain uses TRBV6-5 and TRBJ2-2; D perhaps matches TRBD1 (6 bases). CDR3 length: 13 amino acids. Trimming took off 7 bases at V and 6 bases at J, with 12 bases between the two ends. CDR1 is MNHEY and CDR2 is SVGAGI in the germline V gene. CDR3 bases: TGTGCCAGCAAGGTATCAGGGGCCGGGGAGCTGTTTTTT. It yields the protein CASKVSGAGELFF.

The CDR3 is CAWSLMTSGRHNSYEQYF. The CDR3 region has the DNA TGTGCCTGGAGCCTAATGACTAGCGGGAGGCACAACTCCTACGAGCAGTACTTC. This chain uses TRBV30 with TRBJ2-7; 13 bases line up with TRBD2. Germline V gene data show CDR1 as GTSNPN and CDR2 as SVGIG (reference sequence). The CDR3 spans 18 residues. V lost 3 bases to trimming and J lost 0 bases; unmatched junction nucleotides: 11.

V usage is TRBV19 and J usage is TRBJ2-1; 12 bases agree with TRBD2. The CDR3 spans 14 residues. Trimming removed 10 bases from V and 4 bases from J; junction bases left unmatched: 5. Germline V CDR1 and CDR2: LNHDA, SQIVND (reference sequence). The CDR3 nucleotides are TGTGCCACCCTAGCGGGGGGGCGGTACAATGAGCAGTTCTTC. Protein sequence: CATLAGGRYNEQFF.

The V call is TRBV9, the J call TRBJ2-7, with 10 bases lining up with TRBD2. V was clipped by 0 bases and J by 3 bases; unmatched bases: 3. The CDR3 is made up of 15 amino acids. Germline V gene data show CDR1 as SGDLS and CDR2 as YYNGEE. The CDR3 region has the DNA TGTGCCAGCAGCGTAGGTCCTAGCGGGAGCTACGAGCAGTACTTC. Encoded protein: CASSVGPSGSYEQYF. Full variable domain (outside the CDR3, taken from reference TRBV9 and TRBJ2-7): DSGVTQTPKHLITATGQRVTLRCSPRSGDLSVYWYQQSLDQGLQFLIQYYNGEERAKGNILERFSAQQFPDLHSELNLSSLELGDSALYFCASSVGPSGSYEQYFGPGTRLTVT.

This clone was recorded once. V gene TRBV12-3 or TRBV12-4 combines with J gene TRBJ2-3; D is possibly TRBD2 (5 bases). This CDR3 has 13 residues. Trimming pared 5 bases from V and 4 bases from J, leaving 10 bases between. For the CDR3, the DNA is TGTGCCAGCAGTAGGGCCGGGGCAGATACGCAGTATTTT. Amino acids: CASSRAGADTQYF.

J is TRBJ1-1 and V is TRBV7-8; D not certain. CDR3 length: 14 residues. The V gene lost 4 bases and the J gene lost 2 bases, with 11 bases spanning the gap. The germline V gene encodes CDR1 SGHVS and CDR2 FQNEAQ. The CDR3 DNA reads as TGTGCCAGCAGCTCCAGCAGGCACAACACTGAAGCTTTCTTT. Its protein is CASSSSRHNTEAFF. Variable domain in full (rest from reference TRBV7-8 and TRBJ1-1): GAGVSQSPRYKVAKRGQDVALRCDPISGHVSLFWYQQALGQGPEFLTYFQNEAQLDKSGLPSDRFFAERPEGSVSTLKIQRTQQEDSAVYLCASSSSRHNTEAFFGQGTRLTVV.

This clone has just one count. The rearrangement joins TRBV20-1 to TRBJ2-1, with D possibly TRBD2 on 5 matching bases. The CDR3 spans 13 residues. CDR1 and CDR2 from the germline V gene are DFQATT and SNEGSKA (reference sequence). Trimming shortened V by 3 bases and J by 5 bases, and 11 bases separated the two germline ends. Here the CDR3 DNA reads TGCAGTGCTAGTCTGCGGGTCCACAATGAGCAGTTCTTC. Protein product: CSASLRVHNEQFF.

This clone has at least ten counts. The V and J genes are TRBV4-3 and TRBJ1-4; the match to TRBD1 covers 8 bases. The CDR3 length is 15 residues. Germline V gene data show CDR1 as LGHNA and CDR2 as YSLEER. V lost 2 bases, J lost 8 bases, and 7 bases stayed unmatched. CDR3 in amino acids: CASSQNRGGREKLFF. The CDR3, as DNA: TGCGCCAGCAGCCAAAACAGGGGGGGGAGAGAAAAACTGTTTTTT.

The rearrangement joins TRBV11-2 to TRBJ1-5; tentative D call: TRBD1 (5 bases). This CDR3 is built from 14 residues. V lost 5 bases and J 5 bases, leaving 13 bases between the germline ends. Per germline, CDR1 SGHAT and CDR2 FQNNGV. CDR3 in amino acids: CASSRHGGDQPQHF. The CDR3 bases are TGTGCCAGCAGCCGTCATGGGGGGGATCAGCCCCAGCATTTT.

This clone was recorded once. The rearrangement links TRBV6-5 to TRBJ2-1; 11 nucleotides align to TRBD2. There are 15 residues in the CDR3. V dropped 6 bases and J dropped 10; count of bases not matched to a gene: 11. Germline lookup yields CDR1 MNHEY and CDR2 SVGAGI. The CDR3 DNA sequence: TGTGCCAGCAGCAGTACCGGGACTAGCGGTCTAGAGCAGTTCTTC. This sequence encodes CASSSTGTSGLEQFF.

The rearrangement joins TRBV5-1 to TRBJ1-4; the match to TRBD1 covers 10 bases. This CDR3 has 14 residues. Germline CDR1 and CDR2: SGHRS and YFSETQ. V trimming: 0 bases; J trimming: 7 bases; junction bases outside the gene matches: 0. CDR3 nucleotide sequence: TGCGCCAGCAGCTTGGGGACAGGGGGTGAAAAACTGTTTTTT. Encoded protein: CASSLGTGGEKLFF.

This clone has just one count. In nucleotides, the CDR3 is TGTGCCAGCAGGTTGGGACAGTCCCTCGATAATTCACCCCTCCACTTT. Protein product: CASRLGQSLDNSPLHF. This rearrangement joins TRBV28 to TRBJ1-6; 7 nucleotides match TRBD1. CDR3 size: 16 residues. After removal of 6 bases from V and 5 bases from J, the junction contained 10 bases not matched to a gene. The germline V gene has CDR1 MDHEN and CDR2 SYDVKM.

This clone was detected only a few times. The chain is built from TRBV4-1 and TRBJ1-5, with a tentative D call TRBD1 (6 bases). Germline V gives CDR1 MGHRA, CDR2 YSYEKL. The CDR3 spans 14 residues. Trimming pared 1 base from V and 7 bases from J, leaving 11 bases between. As DNA, the CDR3 is TGCGCCAGCAGCCAAGTAGGGGGAAGGCAGCCCCAGCATTTT. It translates to CASSQVGGRQPQHF.

The rearrangement uses TRBV24-1 and TRBJ2-3; the D gene is possibly TRBD2 (6 bases). V shed 5 bases and J shed 2 bases, with 10 bases lying between them. CDR1 and CDR2 from the germline V gene are KGHDR and SFDVKD. The CDR3 covers 14 residues. This CDR3 is CATSGAGPTDTQYF. The CDR3 nucleotides read TGTGCCACCAGTGGGGCGGGACCCACAGATACGCAGTATTTT.